These 27 T cell receptor beta chains were all obtained from the same sample, sequenced in a study of T cell changes during pregnancy in multiple sclerosis. The assay was immunoSEQ multiplex PCR, and TCRdb's table has in-frame clones only and misses some. The repertoire holds 67,000 or so clones, with 85% to 95% as singletons. This sample comprised CD8+ T cells from peripheral blood mononuclear cells, obtained in the third trimester of pregnancy. The receptor set was obtained from a female donor in good health, enrolled as a control in a pregnancy study.

The chain carries TRBV4-1 and TRBJ2-7, with D maybe TRBD2 (6 bases). From germline, CDR1 is MGHRA and CDR2 YSYEKL. The CDR3 has 14 residues. Trimming shortened V by 3 bases and J by 3 bases, and 12 bases separated the two germline ends. This chain's CDR3 is CASSHNGRSYEQYF. The CDR3 nucleotides read TGCGCCAGCAGCCACAACGGGAGAAGCTACGAGCAGTACTTC.

The chain uses TRBV9 and TRBJ2-1; 7 nucleotides match TRBD2. In germline, CDR1 is SGDLS, CDR2 YYNGEE. Unmatched junction bases numbered 9, after V lost 3 bases and J lost 0 bases. The CDR3 is 17 residues long. CDR3 residues: CASSGVGRGSSYNEQFF. In DNA form, the CDR3 reads TGTGCCAGCAGCGGGGTTGGGCGGGGGAGCTCCTACAATGAGCAGTTCTTC.

The chain combines TRBV27 with TRBJ2-1; 8 nucleotides line up with TRBD1. V trimming: 5 bases; J trimming: 0 bases; junction bases outside the gene matches: 9. The CDR3 totals 17 residues. Germline-derived CDR1 and CDR2 are MNHEY and SMNVEV (reference sequence). CDR3 DNA sequence: TGTGCCAGCAGTCTAGGGACAGGAGGGAGCTCCTACAATGAGCAGTTCTTC. Its translation is CASSLGTGGSSYNEQFF.

The chain links TRBV4-1 to TRBJ1-1; TRBD1 might be the D (6 bases). Per germline, CDR1 MGHRA and CDR2 YSYEKL. Deletions cut 4 bases from V and 1 base from J, with 16 bases between. The CDR3 is 16 amino acids. DNA of the CDR3: TGCGCCAGCAGCCGTCCGGGGGGCCCCCGGAACACTGAAGCTTTCTTT. Its translation is CASSRPGGPRNTEAFF.

This clone has a single count. V is TRBV4-3 and J is TRBJ2-7, with TRBD1 matching 7 bases. Trimming at V came to 5 bases and at J to 5 bases, leaving 12 bases not matched to a gene. The CDR3 covers 15 residues. Looked up from germline, CDR1 is LGHNA and CDR2 is YSLEER. CDR3 loop: CASSINEGAFNEQYF. CDR3 bases: TGCGCCAGCAGCATAAATGAGGGGGCGTTTAACGAGCAGTACTTC.

Turning to this clone: The sample holds other DNA sequences that translate to the same CDR3. This chain connects TRBV14 to TRBJ1-2; 7 bases match TRBD1. J gave up 6 bases and V 6 bases, and 10 bases lay outside the gene matches. This CDR3 region has 14 residues. From germline, CDR1 is SGHDN and CDR2 FVKESK. DNA of the CDR3: TGTGCCAGCAGTCAACACAGGGGTCTCAATGGCTACACCTTC. Its protein product is CASSQHRGLNGYTF.

The chain has TRBV7-9 and TRBJ2-2; weak D call: TRBD1 (6 bases). The germline V and J ends were trimmed by 4 bases and 4 bases, with 13 bases remaining between them. Germline V gene lookup returns CDR1 SEHNR and CDR2 FQNEAQ (reference sequence). This CDR3 spans 15 amino acids. CDR3: CASSSPQGPTGELFF. DNA for the CDR3: TGTGCCAGCAGCTCCCCCCAGGGGCCCACCGGGGAGCTGTTTTTT.

This chain connects TRBV7-2 to TRBJ1-1; D unclear. CDR3 length: 15 residues. The germline V and J ends were trimmed by 5 bases and 5 bases, with 18 bases remaining between them. Germline V gene lookup returns CDR1 SGHTA and CDR2 FQGNSA. In nucleotides, the CDR3 is TGTGCCAGCAGCCTTTTATCGGGGAGTCGAACTGAAGCTTTCTTT. It codes for CASSLLSGSRTEAFF.

The chain uses TRBV6-4 and TRBJ1-2; 12 bases match TRBD1. In germline, CDR1 is MRHNA, CDR2 SNTAGT. After removal of 5 bases from V and 6 bases from J, the junction contained 7 bases not matched to a gene. This CDR3 region has 15 residues. CDR3 bases: TGTGCCAGCAGTTCACCGGGACAGGGGGCAAATGGCTACACCTTC. Residues: CASSSPGQGANGYTF.

This clone is medium-sized (0.01 to 0.1%) by share. The genes are TRBV4-1 and TRBJ1-2; possibly TRBD1 for D (6 bases). Germline CDR1 is MGHRA and CDR2 is YSYEKL. The V end lost 0 bases, the J end lost 6 bases, and 20 bases lay between the germline ends. The CDR3 consists of 17 residues. DNA for the CDR3: TGCGCCAGCAGCCAAGAAGAAGGGGGAATCCCGTCGGATGGCTACACCTTC. Amino acid sequence: CASSQEEGGIPSDGYTF.

The chain combines TRBV4-3 with TRBJ2-7; TRBD1 matches 8 bases. The V gene end was trimmed by 1 base and the J gene end by 4 bases; junction bases not matched to a gene: 3. There are 14 residues in the CDR3. The V gene's germline CDR1 is LGHNA and CDR2 YSLEER. The DNA of the CDR3 is TGCGCCAGCAGCCAAGGGACAGGGATATACGAGCAGTACTTC. This encodes CASSQGTGIYEQYF.

This sequence joins TRBV6-1 and TRBJ1-3; TRBD1 agrees at 10 bases. Per the germline V gene, CDR1 is MNHNS and CDR2 is SASEGT. The V and J ends lost 6 bases and 8 bases, in that order; junction bases with no gene match: 7. CDR3 size: 14 residues. The CDR3 spells CASRTGGSSDTIYF. CDR3 nucleotides: TGTGCCAGCAGGACAGGGGGCTCATCGGACACCATATATTTT.

The J gene is TRBJ2-5, the V gene TRBV4-1, with 10 bases lining up with TRBD2. This CDR3 region has 15 residues. CDR1 and CDR2 from the germline V gene are MGHRA and YSYEKL. V shed 6 bases and J 1 base; nucleotides not matched to a gene: 5. Here the CDR3 reads CASSPSGGFQETQYF. The DNA for the CDR3 is TGCGCCAGCAGTCCTAGCGGGGGTTTCCAAGAGACCCAGTACTTC.

J is TRBJ1-2 and V is TRBV9; 7 bases are a match to TRBD1. The CDR3 extends over 15 amino acids. The junction had 8 bases not matched to a gene; V was cut back by 2 bases and J by 4 bases. The germline gives CDR1 SGDLS, CDR2 YYNGEE. The CDR3 nucleotides read TGTGCCAGCAGCGTCGCCGGGACAGAGAGCTATGGCTACACCTTC. Protein product: CASSVAGTESYGYTF.

The chain joins TRBV11-3 to TRBJ1-3; 9 positions match TRBD1. Germline V lookup: CDR1 SGHNT, CDR2 YENEEA. The CDR3 totals 18 residues. Trimming took 3 bases from V and 4 from J; bases not matched to a gene: 13. CDR3 in DNA: TGTGCCAGCAGCTTTAAAAGTAGGAACAGGGGGCAAGGAAACACCATATATTTT. The encoded protein is CASSFKSRNRGQGNTIYF.

The chain recombines TRBV30 with TRBJ2-1; D may be TRBD2 (5 bases). The CDR3 is 12 amino acids. V was trimmed by 1 base and J by 10 bases, leaving 11 bases between them. Germline-derived CDR1 and CDR2 are GTSNPN and SVGIG (reference sequence). The CDR3: CAWSDLAVEQFF. CDR3 nucleotide sequence: TGTGCCTGGAGTGATCTAGCCGTGGAGCAGTTCTTC.

This clone has a handful of counts. In DNA form, the CDR3 reads TGTGCCAGCTCTCCCGCGGTTGAAGCTTTCTTT. Protein product: CASSPAVEAFF. The genes are TRBV11-2 and TRBJ1-1, with unresolved D. There are 11 residues in the CDR3. Trimming left V 8 bases short and J 7 bases short, with 11 bases between. Germline CDR1 SGHAT, CDR2 FQNNGV.

The chain carries TRBV7-8 and TRBJ1-4, with D perhaps TRBD1 (6 bases). There are 16 residues in the CDR3. Germline lookup yields CDR1 SGHVS and CDR2 FQNEAQ. Between the trimmed V and J ends, which lost 4 bases and 6 bases, there was a span of 18 bases. CDR3 loop: CASSSPGGQGYEKLFF. CDR3 in DNA: TGTGCCAGCAGCTCCCCGGGGGGCCAGGGCTATGAAAAACTGTTTTTT.

The chain has TRBV29-1 and TRBJ2-5, with D perhaps matching TRBD2 (7 bases). Trimming cost V 6 bases and J 9 bases, with 23 bases left between them. The CDR3 length is 14 residues. Germline CDR1 and CDR2: SQVTM and ANQGSEA. CDR3 amino acids: CSVETGTIRGPQYF. CDR3 nucleotide sequence: TGCAGCGTCGAAACCGGGACTATCAGGGGACCCCAGTACTTC.

The V gene is TRBV7-3, the J gene TRBJ2-7; D might be TRBD1 (5 bases). The CDR3 length is 14 residues. In germline, CDR1 is SGHTA, CDR2 FQGTGA. V was shortened by 5 bases and J by 2 bases, with 13 bases between the two germline ends. CDR3 protein: CASSLSQGAYEQYF. The CDR3 bases are TGTGCCAGCAGCCTAAGTCAAGGGGCCTACGAGCAGTACTTC.

This clone was observed a single time. This sequence joins TRBV7-6 and TRBJ2-5; D not certain. The CDR3 consists of 15 residues. The V end was cut by 8 bases, the J end by 2 bases, with 18 bases between. Per germline, CDR1 SGHVS and CDR2 FNYEAQ. The DNA for the CDR3 is TGTGCCAGCTCCTCAACGCCTACTAAACAAGAGACCCAGTACTTC. It codes for CASSSTPTKQETQYF. The whole variable domain, remainder taken from reference TRBV7-6 and TRBJ2-5, is GAGVSQSPRYKVTKRGQDVALRCDPISGHVSLYWYRQALGQGPEFLTYFNYEAQQDKSGLPNDRFSAERPEGSISTLTIQRTEQRDSAMYRCASSSTPTKQETQYFGPGTRLLVL.

V usage is TRBV7-6 and J usage is TRBJ2-7, with 11 bases matching TRBD2. The CDR3 spans 17 residues. Per the germline V gene, CDR1 is SGHVS and CDR2 is FNYEAQ. Germline trimming cut 5 bases from V and 3 bases from J; bases unmatched to any gene: 12. In nucleotides, the CDR3 is TGTGCCAGCAGCCTGTCGCGGGGCGGACTAGCGGGCTACGAGCAGTACTTC. Residues: CASSLSRGGLAGYEQYF.

The rearrangement links TRBV14 to TRBJ1-1, with TRBD1 matching 7 bases. The J segment lost 5 bases and the V segment lost 1 base, leaving 7 bases of the junction unmatched. Per germline, CDR1 SGHDN and CDR2 FVKESK. The length of the CDR3 is 15 residues. Here the CDR3 reads CASSQVMAGGTEAFF. CDR3 nucleotide sequence: TGTGCCAGCAGCCAAGTGATGGCAGGGGGGACTGAAGCTTTCTTT. Combining the CDR3 with reference TRBV14 and TRBJ1-1 gives the whole variable domain EAGVTQFPSHSVIEKGQTVTLRCDPISGHDNLYWYRRVMGKEIKFLLHFVKESKQDESGMPNNRFLAERTGGTYSTLKVQPAELEDSGVYFCASSQVMAGGTEAFFGQGTRLTVV.

The gene calls are TRBV7-9 and TRBJ2-2; D is unresolved. CDR1 is SEHNR, CDR2 FQNEAQ, per germline (reference sequence). The V and J ends lost 2 bases and 3 bases respectively, with 10 bases between them. This CDR3 comprises 15 residues. The chain's CDR3 is CASSLIVSDTGELFF. The DNA of the CDR3 is TGTGCCAGCAGCTTAATCGTATCGGACACCGGGGAGCTGTTTTTT.

The V call is TRBV29-1, the J call TRBJ1-2; a possible D gene is TRBD1 (6 bases). This CDR3 has 14 amino acids. V shed 0 bases and J shed 0 bases, with 8 bases lying between them. Germline assignment: CDR1 SQVTM and CDR2 ANQGSEA. The CDR3 here is CSVEEGAPNYGYTF. In nucleotides, the CDR3 is TGCAGCGTTGAAGAGGGGGCGCCTAACTATGGCTACACCTTC.

The J gene is TRBJ2-2, the V gene TRBV6-4; D may be TRBD2 (6 bases). The CDR3 covers 13 residues. Germline CDR1 MRHNA, CDR2 SNTAGT. Trimming took off 4 bases at V and 5 bases at J, with 8 bases between the two ends. CDR3 in DNA: TGTGCCAGCAGTGGGGACTTAACCGGGGAGCTGTTTTTT. Residues: CASSGDLTGELFF.

This clone was found once. V is TRBV10-3 and J is TRBJ2-5; D may be TRBD1 (6 bases). Germline V gives CDR1 ENHRY, CDR2 SYGVKD. There are 15 residues in the CDR3. The V and J ends lost 0 bases and 5 bases respectively, with 13 bases between them. In DNA, the CDR3 is TGTGCCATCAGTGAGTCTCCAGGGGATCCGGAGACCCAGTACTTC. Translation gives CAISESPGDPETQYF.